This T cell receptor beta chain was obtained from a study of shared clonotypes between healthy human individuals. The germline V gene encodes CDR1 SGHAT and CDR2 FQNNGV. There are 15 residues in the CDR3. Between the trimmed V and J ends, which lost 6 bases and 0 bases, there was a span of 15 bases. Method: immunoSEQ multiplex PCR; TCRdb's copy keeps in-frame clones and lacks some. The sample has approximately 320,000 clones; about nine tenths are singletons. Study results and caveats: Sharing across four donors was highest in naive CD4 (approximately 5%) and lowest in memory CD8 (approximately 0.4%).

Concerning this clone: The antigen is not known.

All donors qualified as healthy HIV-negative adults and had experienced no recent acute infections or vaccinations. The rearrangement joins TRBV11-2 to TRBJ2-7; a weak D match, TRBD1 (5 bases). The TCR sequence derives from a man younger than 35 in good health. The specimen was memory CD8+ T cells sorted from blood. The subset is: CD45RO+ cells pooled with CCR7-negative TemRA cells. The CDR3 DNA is TGTGCCAGCAGGTATCCAGGGTTAGGCTCCTACGAGCAGTACTTC. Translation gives CASRYPGLGSYEQYF.